What follows are 20 T cell receptor beta chains derived from one specimen sequenced in a study of cytomegalovirus exposure and HLA in healthy donors (TCRdb year 2017). Library preparation used the immunoSEQ multiplex PCR assay. For the multiplex PCR, a mixture combining 60 forward primers for TCR Vbeta segments and 13 reverse primers for TCR Jbeta segments was used. As stored in TCRdb, this immuneACCESS dataset retains in-frame rearrangements with V and J assigned. A fraction of the clones does not appear; measured against another copy, unresolved V genes explain less than half of the discrepancy, and the remainder lacks a known reason. The sample table contains under 110,000 clones; only one count was recorded for about 80% of them. Clones ranked in the top ten supply over 3.5% of the sample. Input material: PBMCs. These receptors were obtained from a man in his forties or fifties in good health and CMV-seronegative.

Only a few counts were recorded for this clone. The chain has TRBV15 and TRBJ1-2, with a weak D call TRBD1 (6 bases). Germline V lookup: CDR1 LNHNV, CDR2 YYDKDF (reference sequence). V was cut by 0 bases and J by 7 bases, with 15 bases left in between. This CDR3 is built from 15 residues. CDR3 amino acids: CATSRDPKGESGYTF. For the CDR3, the DNA is TGTGCCACCAGCAGAGATCCCAAGGGGGAGAGTGGCTACACCTTC. Full variable domain (outside the CDR3, taken from reference TRBV15 and TRBJ1-2): DAMVIQNPRYQVTQFGKPVTLSCSQTLNHNVMYWYQQKSSQAPKLLFHYYDKDFNNEADTPDNFQSRRPNTSFCFLDIRSPGLGDTAMYLCATSRDPKGESGYTFGSGTRLTVV.

V is TRBV7-2 and J is TRBJ1-1, with D maybe TRBD1 (5 bases). Trimming stripped 5 bases from V and 1 base from J, with 14 bases between. CDR3 size: 15 residues. Germline-derived CDR1 and CDR2 are SGHTA and FQGNSA. CDR3 coding DNA: TGTGCCAGCAGCAGGATTGGGGGGGGGAACACTGAAGCTTTCTTT. Encoded protein: CASSRIGGGNTEAFF.

Worth noting for this clone: This CDR3 is also generated by other DNA sequences in the sample. This chain links TRBV19 with TRBJ1-1, with unresolved D. CDR1 and CDR2 (germline): LNHDA, SQIVND (reference sequence). Trimming took off 1 base at V and 1 base at J, with 7 bases between the two ends. CDR3 length equals 14 residues. CDR3 region: CASSIGSGNTEAFF. The CDR3 coding sequence is TGTGCCAGTAGTATAGGCAGTGGGAACACTGAAGCTTTCTTT.

This clone was observed a handful of times. The chain links TRBV5-1 to TRBJ1-2, with 9 bases matching TRBD1. Germline V CDR1 and CDR2: SGHRS, YFSETQ. The V gene end was trimmed by 0 bases and the J gene end by 12 bases; junction bases not matched to a gene: 12. The CDR3 loop spans 15 amino acids. CDR3 amino acids: CASSLGQQGAATHTF. The CDR3, as DNA: TGCGCCAGCAGCTTGGGTCAACAGGGGGCTGCCACCCACACCTTC.

This chain joins TRBV5-1 and TRBJ1-1; 8 bases fit TRBD1. The CDR3 consists of 14 residues. The germline CDR1 and CDR2 sequences are SGHRS and YFSETQ. V was clipped by 5 bases and J by 5 bases; unmatched bases: 8. The CDR3 loop is CASRPDRGKTEAFF. CDR3 nucleotide sequence: TGCGCCAGCAGACCCGACAGGGGAAAAACTGAAGCTTTCTTT.

This clone has a single count. This chain connects TRBV7-2 to TRBJ1-2; D is uncertain. From germline, CDR1 is SGHTA and CDR2 FQGNSA. V was shortened by 8 bases and J by 0 bases, with 13 bases between the two germline ends. CDR3 length equals 14 residues. The CDR3 nucleotides read TGTGCCAGCGCCATGGGGAGAGCTAACTATGGCTACACCTTC. Protein sequence: CASAMGRANYGYTF.

V usage is TRBV5-6 and J usage is TRBJ1-2, with D unresolved. V dropped 0 bases and J dropped 4 bases, with 10 bases sitting between them. Looked up from germline, CDR1 is SGHDT and CDR2 is YYEEEE. The CDR3 length is 14 residues. CDR3 loop: CASSLVFAVYGYTF. As DNA, the CDR3 is TGTGCCAGCAGCTTGGTGTTTGCGGTCTATGGCTACACCTTC.

This clone showed up just a few times. The CDR3 sequence is CASSDSGGTQYF. As DNA, the CDR3 is TGTGCCAGCAGTGACTCGGGGGGGACGCAGTATTTT. The chain links TRBV2 to TRBJ2-3; 8 bases align to TRBD2. V dropped 3 bases and J dropped 9; count of bases not matched to a gene: 2. Per germline, CDR1 SNHLY and CDR2 FYNNEI. This CDR3 is 12 amino acids long.

The chain uses TRBV2 and TRBJ2-1; 10 bases are shared with TRBD2. Germline V gene data show CDR1 as SNHLY and CDR2 as FYNNEI. With 2 bases clipped from V and 6 bases from J, the junction kept 4 bases outside the gene matches. The CDR3 runs to 15 residues. CDR3 in DNA: TGTGCCAGCAGTGAACGGACTAGCGGCTCCAATGAGCAGTTCTTC. Protein: CASSERTSGSNEQFF.

The chain links TRBV7-9 to TRBJ1-1; D remains unclear. The germline CDR1 and CDR2 sequences are SEHNR and FQNEAQ (reference sequence). V was shortened by 6 bases and J by 1 base, with 12 bases between the two germline ends. The CDR3 totals 14 residues. CDR3 sequence reads: CASSPPPGNTEAFF. CDR3 nucleotide sequence: TGTGCCAGCAGTCCCCCTCCCGGGAACACTGAAGCTTTCTTT.

V usage is TRBV7-2 and J usage is TRBJ1-4; TRBD1 aligns across 11 bases. CDR1 and CDR2 (germline): SGHTA, FQGNSA. After removal of 5 bases from V and 8 bases from J, the junction contained 7 bases not matched to a gene. The CDR3 runs to 15 residues. Here the CDR3 DNA reads TGTGCCAGCAGCACCTGGACAGGGGGCCAGGAAAAACTGTTTTTT. This sequence encodes CASSTWTGGQEKLFF.

This sequence joins TRBV7-2 and TRBJ1-1; D unresolved. Germline loops: CDR1 SGHTA, CDR2 FQGNSA. This CDR3 contains 14 residues. V was pared by 1 base and J by 0 bases, with 6 bases between. This CDR3 reads CASSLGQMNTEAFF. CDR3 coding DNA: TGTGCCAGCAGCTTAGGACAAATGAACACTGAAGCTTTCTTT.

CDR3 DNA: TGTGCCACCGGGGTAGAGGCTAGCGGGGGTTACGAGCAGTACTTC. It encodes CATGVEASGGYEQYF. The V and J genes are TRBV10-3 and TRBJ2-7; 10 bases align to TRBD2. CDR3 length: 15 residues. J lost 4 bases, V lost 10 bases, and 13 bases had no gene match. Germline assignment: CDR1 ENHRY and CDR2 SYGVKD.

The chain is built from TRBV5-1 and TRBJ2-1, with D possibly TRBD2 on 7 matching bases. V shed 0 bases and J shed 2 bases, with 18 bases lying between them. Germline V gene sequence: CDR1 SGHRS, CDR2 YFSETQ. The CDR3 totals 18 residues. In DNA form, the CDR3 reads TGCGCCAGCAGCTTGGATGGCCTAGGGGGGGACGCCTACAATGAGCAGTTCTTC. Translation gives CASSLDGLGGDAYNEQFF.

The chain recombines TRBV25-1 with TRBJ1-4; TRBD1 might be the D (5 bases). The CDR3 is 16 amino acids. Germline CDR1 is MGHDK and CDR2 is SYGVNS. The V gene lost 5 bases and the J gene lost 0 bases, with 13 bases spanning the gap. The CDR3 sequence: CASSIRQSPTNEKLFF. The CDR3 nucleotides read TGTGCCAGCAGTATCCGACAGAGTCCAACTAATGAAAAACTGTTTTTT.

This clone came up a few times. The J gene is TRBJ2-7, the V gene TRBV2; 9 positions match TRBD1. Germline CDR1 reads SNHLY; CDR2 reads FYNNEI. V was pared by 4 bases and J by 0 bases, with 4 bases of the junction left unmatched. The CDR3 runs 15 residues. The CDR3 bases are TGTGCCAGCAGTGGGGGACAGGGCTTCTCCTACGAGCAGTACTTC. Encoded protein: CASSGGQGFSYEQYF. Full variable domain (missing parts from reference TRBV2 and TRBJ2-7): EPEVTQTPSHQVTQMGQEVILRCVPISNHLYFYWYRQILGQKVEFLVSFYNNEISEKSEIFDDQFSVERPDGSNFTLKIRSTKLEDSAMYFCASSGGQGFSYEQYFGPGTRLTVT.

This clone was recorded only once. The V and J genes are TRBV5-8 and TRBJ2-7, with D possibly TRBD2 on 5 matching bases. Germline CDR1 and CDR2: SGHTS and YDEGEE. V was pared by 4 bases and J by 4 bases, with 9 bases between. This CDR3 has 12 amino acids. CDR3 bases: TGTGCCAGCAGCAAGAGAGGGTACGAGCAGTACGTC. Its translation: CASSKRGYEQYV.

This clone showed up just once. The J gene is TRBJ2-2, the V gene TRBV7-3; 8 bases fit TRBD1. The CDR3 covers 14 residues. Per germline, CDR1 SGHTA and CDR2 FQGTGA. V lost 6 bases to trimming and J lost 7 bases; unmatched junction nucleotides: 7. CDR3 in DNA: TGTGCCAGCAGGGAGCAGGGGGCGAGCGGGGAGCTGTTTTTT. This translates into CASREQGASGELFF.

Comment on this clone: Its ends do not fully match the called genes, so a read error is possible. V gene TRBV4-1 combines with J gene TRBJ1-6; weak D call: TRBD1 (5 bases). Germline V gives CDR1 MGHRA, CDR2 YSYEKL. The CDR3 runs 18 residues. The CDR3 bases are TGCGCCAGCAGCCAATTCAGGGATGTGAGCTCCCATAATTCACCCCTCCACTTT. The encoded protein is CASSQFRDVSSHNSPLHF.

CDR3 sequence (DNA): TGTGCCAGCAGTCCCCGGACAGGGGGCCTAGGCTACACCTTC. This encodes CASSPRTGGLGYTF. The V gene is TRBV27, the J gene TRBJ1-2, with TRBD1 matching over 11 bases. V shed 5 bases, J shed 8 bases, and the junction held 7 bases outside the gene matches. The CDR3 spans 14 residues. Germline V CDR1 and CDR2: MNHEY, SMNVEV (reference sequence).